This T cell receptor beta chain is drawn from a study of cytomegalovirus exposure and HLA in healthy donors (dated by TCRdb to the late 2010s). About the investigation overall: An earlier analysis of approximately 600 of the donors reported 250 to 300 Gb of sequence data and 120 million or so unique TCR beta sequences from around 200 million T cells. A later genetic analysis took genome-wide SNP genotypes for about three fifths of the roughly 700 donors and used that subset as a discovery cohort. The aim of the study was to test whether cataloging public T cell receptors could identify signatures of past pathogen exposure. In addition to the first cohort of roughly 700 subjects, a separate validation cohort of 120 different subjects was used. Around 320 gigabases of sequencing data and some 85 million unique TCR sequences were included in an early release covering 500 to 750 HLA-typed donors. All discovery cohort repertoires had been generated using a single sequencing platform. HLA typing included class I and class II loci at four-digit resolution. The T cell repertoires of 666 subjects were profiled by immunosequencing and related to cytomegalovirus serostatus. The number of donors typed differed by locus, with roughly 629-640 for A, B, C, DRB1 and DQB1, around 500 for DQA1, about 610 for DPA1, and approximately 470 for DPB1. The later analysis used no new phenotypic data to find candidate immune exposures, relying instead on TCR beta sequences and their occurrence across donors. Alongside the repertoire data, information on donor age, sex, ethnicity and CMV serostatus was compiled. To study patterns of TCR occurrence, a later analysis re-analyzed previously published TCR beta repertoires from 666 donors and added high-resolution HLA genotyping. An earlier analysis of more than 450 of the donors used high-throughput TCR beta sequencing to judge whether each TCR beta V gene segment behaved as functional or pseudogenic. Four to six DR-DQ haplotypes were handled as single units for association and clustering, since linkage in the cohort was strong. Among the roughly 400 genotyped donors, around 81% belonged to the genetic ancestry cluster associated with self-reported Caucasian donors. To predict cytomegalovirus infection status, the study combined high-throughput TCR immunosequencing, statistical association of individual TCRs with disease status, and machine learning. Across 300 to 400 genotyped donors of the cohort, an average of approximately 240,000 unique TCR beta nucleotide sequences per donor were sequenced, and roughly 18% of those sequences were non-productive. Overall study outcomes, separate from this receptor: According to a later analysis, most CMV-associated TCR beta chains appeared to be HLA-restricted, and the HLA associations seemed to be driven largely by CMV exposure. A later analysis found that TCR association rates varied across HLA loci, with DRB1 alleles showing the most associated TCRs and HLA-C alleles the fewest. For the cohort, immune exposure information was limited to CMV serostatus. The authors suggested that the approach could potentially be generalized to other disease states and immunological phenotypes. In vitro tests confirmed that a few of the cytomegalovirus-associated TCR beta chains recognize cytomegalovirus antigens. Strong co-occurrence of HLA alleles, especially DR and DQ, made assigning TCR associations to individual alleles difficult. While some public TCRs were present in many individuals, most TCR sequences turned up only very rarely across donors. A further reported finding was that TCR beta sequences accurately predicted the HLA-A and HLA-B alleles for most subjects in the first cohort. Correlated functional status among segregating V segments might reflect linkage disequilibrium, but an unknown experimental factor could not be ruled out. In a later analysis, several top co-occurrence clusters were reported to appear linked to parvovirus B19, influenza, CMV and Epstein-Barr virus. Because the 87-base-pair reads could not distinguish some IMGT-functional V segments, including TRBV6-2 and TRBV6-3, those segments were excluded. A later analysis found that HLA-associated TCR beta chains were more clonally expanded and had lower generation probabilities than equally common non-associated chains. At a false discovery rate of 0.05, a later analysis linked 16,000 or so TCR beta sequences to specific HLA alleles. The sequencing pipeline was judged likely to have produced a cluster of highly shared sequence variants as a technical artifact. Presence/absence analyses assumed roughly uniform sequencing depth across donors, an assumption that may not hold. Because counts were too low, under 20 rarely observed V segments, including chromosome 9 orphons, were left out of the earlier analysis of 587 of the donors. The cohort was sequenced for TCR beta chains only, and without alpha or paired-chain data the features that could be detected were limited. In an earlier analysis of about 600 of the donors, most TCR beta V segments appeared in productive rearrangements about 90% or about 30% of the time, broadly matching IMGT annotations. In both the original and validation cohorts, the classifier was reported to diagnose cytomegalovirus status with high specificity and sensitivity. In a later genetic analysis, fewer N-insertions in productive TCRs were reported among donors in an Asian-associated ancestry cluster than the roughly 700-donor mean. V-gene and J-gene trimming of TCR beta chains was associated with a missense DCLRE1C variant in a later genetic analysis, and the association was replicated in an independent cohort. In the study, approximately 150 TCR beta chains were listed as associated with cytomegalovirus. Because HLA typing was unavailable for some donors at each locus, only the typed subset was used in association tests.

Spanning cysteine to phenylalanine, the CDR3 consists of 15 amino acids. Only CDR3 DNA is held: 45 bases, read in frame from base 1. The CDR1 and CDR2 encoded by the germline V gene (reference sequence) are LNHDA and SQIVND. The V end loses 3 bases and the J end loses 2 bases, and a stretch of 11 bases separates them. This clone was found a few times. Its antigen is not yet known. Base-call qualities are not available, and no considerably larger clone is one nucleotide away. In total, approximately 610 healthy bone marrow donors made up the cohort. At the time of sampling, every cohort member was nominally healthy, though immune exposures that went unrecorded were likely present. The donor was CMV seropositive and belonged to the group of 250 to 300 seropositive cohort members. A peripheral blood sample was provided by each donor, and peripheral blood mononuclear cells were used for TCR beta sequencing. The Qiagen DNeasy Blood Extraction Kit was used to extract genomic DNA from the blood cell samples.

The library was made by the immunoSEQ multiplex PCR assay. The multiplex PCR relied on a mix of 60 forward primers for TCR Vbeta segments and 13 reverse primers for TCR Jbeta segments. Amplification of the CDR3 region of rearranged TCR beta genes was performed with a multiplex PCR assay on genomic DNA. The amplified TCR beta libraries were sequenced on the Illumina HiSeq System as 87-base-pair reads. The authors' analysis ran thus. A later analysis counted approximately 84 million unique TCR beta chains across the 666 repertoires, and 10 million to 11 million of these chains were shared by at least two donors. Raw reads were error-corrected and collapsed into unique sequences with a nearest-neighbor algorithm that merged closely related sequences to remove PCR and sequencing errors. Alignment of CDR3 sequences to IMGT reference sequences was used to assign V, D and J gene segments. For a sequence to be retained, at least a six-nucleotide match to both a V gene segment and a J gene segment was required. A rearrangement was called productive if the CDR3 had no stop codons and remained in frame with V and J, and every other rearrangement was called non-productive. Following IMGT convention, CDR3 was defined as the stretch from the second conserved V-encoded cysteine up to the conserved J-encoded phenylalanine. In an earlier analysis of around 570 of the donors, sequences lacking an unambiguous match to a single V gene segment were excluded. In an earlier analysis of some 590 of the donors, a V segment was called functional when productive rearrangements were above 56.7%, and segregating when the standard deviation between donors exceeded 5%. To diagnose cytomegalovirus status from the catalog of TCR beta chain sequences, a statistical classification framework was built. In a later analysis, TCR nucleotide sequences were compared against IMGT/GENE-DB human TR gene sequences so that V and J genes could be assigned. In a later analysis, CDR3 sequences and most-parsimonious VDJ recombination scenarios were assigned using the TCRdist pipeline. A later analysis defined each TCR beta chain by its CDR3 amino acid sequence plus V-gene family, and excluded reads lacking a unique V-gene family. A later analysis removed 592 highly shared, low-generation-probability nucleotide sequences to deal with suspected cross-contamination and a sequencing artifact. A later analysis calculated a clonal expansion index for each public chain from normalized within-repertoire ranks of inferred template counts. In a later analysis, generation probabilities were computed with a VDJ recombination model fitted to out-of-frame rearrangements, and the resulting probabilities were checked against IGoR. Hypergeometric tests were used in a later analysis to score TCR-TCR, TCR-HLA and TCR-CMV co-occurrence, with a repertoire-size bias correction applied to the TCR pairs. In a later analysis, false discovery rates were estimated by permuting HLA or CMV assignments 20 times. A later analysis grouped co-occurring TCRs with DBSCAN, adding TCRdist sequence similarity when clustering within HLA-allele-positive subsets. Repertoires with fewer than 30,000 or more than 120,000 public chains, plus five repertoires with anomalous nucleotide sharing, were excluded from co-occurrence clustering. TCRdb obtained this table from immuneACCESS and retained in-frame rearrangements with V and J assigned. These tables miss some clones; where compared with another copy, unresolved V genes account for less than half of the shortfall, and the remainder is unexplained. The DNA gave D and trimming, while V, J and clone size come from that table. This sample is represented by tens of thousands of clones; more than 75% of them were singletons. The ten most abundant clones make up around 10% of the sample.

This sequence originates from a male donor in good health and CMV-seropositive. The sample consisted of PBMCs. This chain joins TRBV19 to TRBJ1-3; TRBD1 is a weak D gene call, 5 bases matching. CDR3 loop: CASSMGGTTGNTIYF. The bases read TGTGCCAGTAGTATGGGCGGGACTACTGGAAACACCATATATTTT.